This T cell receptor (beta chain) appears in the sequencing data of a study of control samples from healthy donors and cancer patients. Looked up from germline, CDR1 is SQVTM and CDR2 is ANQGSEA. V shed 4 bases and J 5 bases; nucleotides not matched to a gene: 7. This CDR3 is built from 13 residues. Some clones are missing from TCRdb's copy, which holds only in-frame ones; the method was immunoSEQ multiplex PCR. Here the sample spans about 120,000 clones, 80% to 90% being singletons. The sequence came from a woman aged 45-60 years with colorectal cancer. The source material was PBMCs. This chain joins TRBV29-1 and TRBJ2-7; TRBD2 aligns across 8 bases. The CDR3 bases are TGCAGCGTTGTTGCGGGGGGCGGCGACGAGCAGTACTTC. It codes for CSVVAGGGDEQYF.